This entry describes one T cell receptor (beta chain). The authors' processing: Estimation of nucleated cell counts was performed using reference gene primer amplification. TCRdb keeps only in-frame clones here, not all; method: immunoSEQ multiplex PCR. That table furnishes V, J and clone size, whereas the DNA furnished D and trimming. The data show approximately 260,000 clones, with roughly 80% seen just once and around 12% held by the top ten. This sample stems from a study of blood T cell repertoires in COVID-19. V was cut by 3 bases and J by 4 bases, with 16 bases left in between. Per germline, CDR1 MNHNS and CDR2 SASEGT. The CDR3 loop spans 16 amino acids.

The origin of this receptor is a woman in her fifties or sixties with active or convalescent COVID-19. The sample consisted of peripheral blood. The chain has TRBV6-1 and TRBJ1-3, with D perhaps matching TRBD1 (6 bases). The CDR3 loop reads CASSDYGGLGGNTIYF. CDR3 nucleotide sequence: TGTGCCAGCAGTGACTATGGGGGCCTGGGGGGAAACACCATATATTTT.